This entry features one T cell receptor (beta chain) sequence. Germline lookup yields CDR1 SNHLY and CDR2 FYNNEI. V lost 4 bases, J lost 6 bases, and 13 bases lay in between. The CDR3 runs to 15 residues. The sample is drawn from a study of blood T cell repertoires in COVID-19. The data were produced by immunoSEQ multiplex PCR, yet TCRdb's version contains in-frame clones alone and is incomplete. Of approximately 120,000 clones listed, 65% to 85% were seen once; the top ten hold 5.5% to 6.5%. This sequence was found in an elderly man with active or convalescent COVID-19. Source material: peripheral blood. The rearrangement links TRBV2 to TRBJ1-6; D may be TRBD1 (6 bases). The CDR3 is CASSGAGDLNSPLHF. As DNA, the CDR3 is TGTGCCAGCAGTGGGGCAGGGGATCTTAATTCACCCCTCCACTTT.